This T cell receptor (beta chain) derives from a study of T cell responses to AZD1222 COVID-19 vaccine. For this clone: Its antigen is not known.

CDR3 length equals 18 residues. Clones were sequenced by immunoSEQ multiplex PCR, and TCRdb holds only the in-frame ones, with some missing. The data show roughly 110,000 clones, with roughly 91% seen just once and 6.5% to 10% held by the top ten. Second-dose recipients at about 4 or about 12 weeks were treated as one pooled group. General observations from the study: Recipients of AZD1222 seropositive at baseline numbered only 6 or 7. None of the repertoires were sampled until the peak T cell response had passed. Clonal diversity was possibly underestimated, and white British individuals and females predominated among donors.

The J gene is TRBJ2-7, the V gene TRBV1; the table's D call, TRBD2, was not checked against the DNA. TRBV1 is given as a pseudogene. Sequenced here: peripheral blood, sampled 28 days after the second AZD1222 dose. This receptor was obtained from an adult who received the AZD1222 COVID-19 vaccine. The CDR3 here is CTSSQGGGEGLGVYEQYF. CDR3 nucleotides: TGCACCAGCAGCCAAGGAGGAGGCGAGGGTTTAGGAGTCTACGAGCAGTACTTC.